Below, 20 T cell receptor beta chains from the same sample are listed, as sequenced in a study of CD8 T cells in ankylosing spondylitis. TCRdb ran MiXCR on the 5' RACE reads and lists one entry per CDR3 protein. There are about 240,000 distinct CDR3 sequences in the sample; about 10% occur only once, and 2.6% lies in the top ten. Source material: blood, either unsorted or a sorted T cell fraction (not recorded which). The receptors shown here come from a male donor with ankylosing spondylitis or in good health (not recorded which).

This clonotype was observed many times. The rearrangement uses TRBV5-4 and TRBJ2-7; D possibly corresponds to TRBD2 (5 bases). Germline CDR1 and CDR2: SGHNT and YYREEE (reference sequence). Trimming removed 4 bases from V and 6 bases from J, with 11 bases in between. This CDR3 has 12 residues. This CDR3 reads CASSVDYSEQYF. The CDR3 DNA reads TGTGCCAGCAGCGTTGACTATTCCGAGCAGTACTTC.

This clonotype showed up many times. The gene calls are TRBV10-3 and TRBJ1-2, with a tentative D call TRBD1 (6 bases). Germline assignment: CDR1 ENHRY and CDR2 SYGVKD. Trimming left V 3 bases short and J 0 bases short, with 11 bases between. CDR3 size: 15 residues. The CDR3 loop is CAISEGEGANYGYTF. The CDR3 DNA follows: TGTGCCATCAGTGAAGGCGAGGGGGCTAACTATGGCTACACCTTC.

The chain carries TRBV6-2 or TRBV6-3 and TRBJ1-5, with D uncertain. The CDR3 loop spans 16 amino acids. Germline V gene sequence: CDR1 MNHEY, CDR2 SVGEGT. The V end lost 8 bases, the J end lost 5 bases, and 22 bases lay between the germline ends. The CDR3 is CASALKPVGSYQPQHF. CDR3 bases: TGTGCCAGCGCCCTTAAGCCCGTGGGGAGTTATCAGCCCCAGCATTTT.

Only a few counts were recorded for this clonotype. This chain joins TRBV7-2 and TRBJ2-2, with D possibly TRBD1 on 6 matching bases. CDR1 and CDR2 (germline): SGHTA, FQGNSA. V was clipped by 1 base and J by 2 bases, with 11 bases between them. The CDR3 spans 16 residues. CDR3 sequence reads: CASSLGQGFNTGELFF. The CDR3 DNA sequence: TGTGCCAGCAGCTTAGGCCAGGGGTTCAACACCGGGGAGCTGTTTTTT.

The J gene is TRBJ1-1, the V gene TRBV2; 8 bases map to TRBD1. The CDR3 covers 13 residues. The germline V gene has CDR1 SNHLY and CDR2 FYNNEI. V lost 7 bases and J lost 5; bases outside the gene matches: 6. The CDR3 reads CASKTDRGTEAFF. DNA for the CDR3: TGTGCCAGCAAAACCGACAGGGGAACTGAAGCTTTCTTT.

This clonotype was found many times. The CDR3 nucleotides read TGTGCTAGTGGTCCCGGGGACGGGGGCTACGAGCAGTACTTC. This sequence encodes CASGPGDGGYEQYF. V gene TRBV12-5 combines with J gene TRBJ2-7; perhaps TRBD2 as D (6 bases). Looked up from germline, CDR1 is LGHNT and CDR2 is FRNRAP. This CDR3 spans 14 amino acids. Trimming took off 5 bases at V and 3 bases at J, with 14 bases between the two ends.

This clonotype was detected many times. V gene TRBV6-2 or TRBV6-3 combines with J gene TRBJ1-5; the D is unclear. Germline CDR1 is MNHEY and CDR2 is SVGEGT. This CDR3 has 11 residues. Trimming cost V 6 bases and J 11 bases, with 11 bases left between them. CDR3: CASSTEEAQHF. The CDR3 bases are TGTGCCAGCAGCACCGAGGAGGCCCAGCATTTT.

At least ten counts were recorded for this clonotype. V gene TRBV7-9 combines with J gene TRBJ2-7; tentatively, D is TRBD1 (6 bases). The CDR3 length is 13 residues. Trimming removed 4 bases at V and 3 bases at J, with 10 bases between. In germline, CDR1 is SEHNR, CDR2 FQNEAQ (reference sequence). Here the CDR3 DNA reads TGTGCCAGCAGCTATTCAGGGGTCTACGAGCAGTACTTC. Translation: CASSYSGVYEQYF.

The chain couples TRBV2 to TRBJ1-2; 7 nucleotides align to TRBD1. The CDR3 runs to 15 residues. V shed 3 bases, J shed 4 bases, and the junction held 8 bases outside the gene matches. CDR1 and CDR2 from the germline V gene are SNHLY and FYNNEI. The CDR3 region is CASSEPTGVTYGYTF. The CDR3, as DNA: TGTGCCAGCAGTGAGCCTACAGGGGTGACCTATGGCTACACCTTC. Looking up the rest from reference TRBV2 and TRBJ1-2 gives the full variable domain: EPEVTQTPSHQVTQMGQEVILRCVPISNHLYFYWYRQILGQKVEFLVSFYNNEISEKSEIFDDQFSVERPDGSNFTLKIRSTKLEDSAMYFCASSEPTGVTYGYTFGSGTRLTVV.

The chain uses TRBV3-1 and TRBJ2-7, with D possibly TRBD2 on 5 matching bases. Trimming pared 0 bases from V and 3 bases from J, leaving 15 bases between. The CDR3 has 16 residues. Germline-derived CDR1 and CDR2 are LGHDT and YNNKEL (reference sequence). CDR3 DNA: TGTGCCAGCAGCCAAGAAGGCGGCGGGCCTTACTACGAGCAGTACTTC. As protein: CASSQEGGGPYYEQYF.

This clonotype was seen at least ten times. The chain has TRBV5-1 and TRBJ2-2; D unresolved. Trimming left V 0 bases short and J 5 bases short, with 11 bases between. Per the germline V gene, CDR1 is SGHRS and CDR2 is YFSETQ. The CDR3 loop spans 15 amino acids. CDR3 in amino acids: CASSLEGLGTGELFF. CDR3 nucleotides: TGCGCCAGCAGCTTGGAAGGGCTGGGTACCGGGGAGCTGTTTTTT.

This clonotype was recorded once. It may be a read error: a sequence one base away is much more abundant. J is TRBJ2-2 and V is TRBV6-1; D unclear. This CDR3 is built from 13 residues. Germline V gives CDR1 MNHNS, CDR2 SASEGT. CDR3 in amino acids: CASCEQNTGELFF. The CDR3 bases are TGTGCCAGCTGTGAACAAAACACCGGGGAGCTGTTTTTT.

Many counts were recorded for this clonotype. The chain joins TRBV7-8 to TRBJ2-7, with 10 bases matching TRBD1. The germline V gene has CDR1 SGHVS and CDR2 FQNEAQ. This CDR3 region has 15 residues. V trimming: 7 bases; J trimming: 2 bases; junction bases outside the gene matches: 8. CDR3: CASISRTGGTYEQYF. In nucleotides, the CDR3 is TGTGCCAGCATCTCAAGGACAGGGGGTACCTACGAGCAGTACTTC.

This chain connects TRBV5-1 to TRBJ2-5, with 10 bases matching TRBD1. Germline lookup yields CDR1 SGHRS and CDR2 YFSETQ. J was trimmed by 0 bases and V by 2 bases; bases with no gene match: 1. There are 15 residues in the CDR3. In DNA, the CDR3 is TGCGCCAGCAGCTTCGGACAGGGGGACCAAGAGACCCAGTACTTC. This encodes CASSFGQGDQETQYF.

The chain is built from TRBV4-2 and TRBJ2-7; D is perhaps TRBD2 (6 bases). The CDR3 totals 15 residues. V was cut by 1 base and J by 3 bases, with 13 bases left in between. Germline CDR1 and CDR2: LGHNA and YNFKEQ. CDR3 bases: TGTGCCAGCAGCCAAGGGTTAGCGGAGGGCTACGAGCAGTACTTC. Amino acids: CASSQGLAEGYEQYF.

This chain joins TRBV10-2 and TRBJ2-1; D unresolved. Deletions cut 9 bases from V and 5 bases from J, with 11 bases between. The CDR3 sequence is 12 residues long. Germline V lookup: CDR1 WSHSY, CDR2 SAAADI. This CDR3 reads CASLRLDNEQFF. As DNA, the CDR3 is TGCGCCAGTCTTCGGCTAGACAATGAGCAGTTCTTC.

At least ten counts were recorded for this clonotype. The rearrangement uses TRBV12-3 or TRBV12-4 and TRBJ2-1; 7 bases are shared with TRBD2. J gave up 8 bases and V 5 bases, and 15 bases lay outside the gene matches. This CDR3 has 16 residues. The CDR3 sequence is CASSRGVGIDTDEQFF. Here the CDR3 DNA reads TGTGCCAGCAGTCGGGGGGTGGGTATCGATACCGATGAGCAGTTCTTC.

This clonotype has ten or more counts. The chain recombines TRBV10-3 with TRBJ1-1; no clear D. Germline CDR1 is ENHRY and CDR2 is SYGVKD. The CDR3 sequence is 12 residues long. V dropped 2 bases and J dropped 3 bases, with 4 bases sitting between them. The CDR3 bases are TGTGCCATCAGTGAGACCTACACTGAAGCTTTCTTT. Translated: CAISETYTEAFF.

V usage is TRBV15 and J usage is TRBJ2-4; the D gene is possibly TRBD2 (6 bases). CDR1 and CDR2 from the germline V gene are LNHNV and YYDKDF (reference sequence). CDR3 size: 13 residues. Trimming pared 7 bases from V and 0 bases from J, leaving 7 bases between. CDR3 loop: CATTGGAKNIQYF. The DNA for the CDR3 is TGTGCCACCACCGGGGGAGCCAAAAACATTCAGTACTTC.

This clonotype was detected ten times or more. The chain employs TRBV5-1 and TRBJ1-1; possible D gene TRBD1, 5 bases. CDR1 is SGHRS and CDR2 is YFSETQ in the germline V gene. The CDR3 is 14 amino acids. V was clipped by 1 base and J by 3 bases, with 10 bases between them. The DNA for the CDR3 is TGCGCCAGCAGCTTGCTGGGGCGGGACACTGAAGCTTTCTTT. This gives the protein CASSLLGRDTEAFF.